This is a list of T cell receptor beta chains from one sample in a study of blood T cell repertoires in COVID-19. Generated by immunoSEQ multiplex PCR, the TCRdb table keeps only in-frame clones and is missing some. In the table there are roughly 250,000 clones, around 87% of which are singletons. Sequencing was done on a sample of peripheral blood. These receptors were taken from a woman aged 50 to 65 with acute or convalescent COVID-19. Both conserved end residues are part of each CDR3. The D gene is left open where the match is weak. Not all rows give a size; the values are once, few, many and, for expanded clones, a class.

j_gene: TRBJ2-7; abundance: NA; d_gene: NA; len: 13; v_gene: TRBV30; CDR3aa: CAWRGGNYYEQYF; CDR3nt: TGTGCCTGGAGGGGGGGAAACTACTACGAGCAGTACTTC
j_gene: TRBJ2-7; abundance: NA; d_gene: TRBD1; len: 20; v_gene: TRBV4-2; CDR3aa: CASSQDFGGSGQGYTYEQYF; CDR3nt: TGTGCCAGCAGCCAAGATTTTGGGGGATCGGGACAGGGTTACACCTACGAGCAGTACTTC
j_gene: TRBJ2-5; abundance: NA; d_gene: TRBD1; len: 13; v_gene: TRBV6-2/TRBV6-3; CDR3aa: CASSRDRDETQYF; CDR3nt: TGTGCCAGCAGTCGAGACAGGGACGAGACCCAGTACTTC
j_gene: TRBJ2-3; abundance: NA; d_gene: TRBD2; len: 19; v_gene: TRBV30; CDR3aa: CAWNSGTSGPPGFRDTQYF; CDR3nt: TGTGCCTGGAATTCGGGGACTAGCGGGCCTCCCGGTTTCAGAGATACGCAGTATTTT
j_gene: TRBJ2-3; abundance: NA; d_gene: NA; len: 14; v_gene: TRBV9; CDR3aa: CASSPRTFPIIQYF; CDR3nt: TGTGCCAGCAGCCCACGGACTTTCCCAATTATTCAGTATTTT
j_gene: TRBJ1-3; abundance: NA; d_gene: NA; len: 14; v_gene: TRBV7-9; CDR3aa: CASSLVGGLNTIYF; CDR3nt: TGTGCCAGCAGCTTAGTTGGCGGACTAAACACCATATATTTT
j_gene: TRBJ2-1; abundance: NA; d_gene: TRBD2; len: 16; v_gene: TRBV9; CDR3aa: CASSASSGSSYNEQFF; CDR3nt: TGTGCCAGCAGCGCCTCTAGCGGGAGCTCCTACAATGAGCAGTTCTTC
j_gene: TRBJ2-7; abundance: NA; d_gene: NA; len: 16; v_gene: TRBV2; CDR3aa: CASSKRAAGQAYEQYF; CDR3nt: TGTGCCAGCTCCAAAAGGGCTGCGGGGCAGGCCTACGAGCAGTACTTC
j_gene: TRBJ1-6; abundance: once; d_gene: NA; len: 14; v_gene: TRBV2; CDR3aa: CASSERDFASPLHF; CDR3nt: TGTGCCAGCAGTGAGAGGGACTTCGCCTCACCCCTCCACTTT
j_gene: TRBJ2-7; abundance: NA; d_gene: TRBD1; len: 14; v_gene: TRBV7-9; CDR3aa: CASSSGQKFYEQYF; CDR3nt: TGTGCCAGCAGCTCGGGACAGAAGTTTTACGAGCAGTACTTC
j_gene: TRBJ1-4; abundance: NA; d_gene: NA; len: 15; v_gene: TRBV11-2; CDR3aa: CASSLYGAADEKLFF; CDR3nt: TGTGCCAGCAGCTTATATGGGGCAGCAGATGAAAAACTGTTTTTT
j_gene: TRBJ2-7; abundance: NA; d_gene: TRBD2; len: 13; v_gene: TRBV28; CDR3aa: CASSLGTSGRKYF; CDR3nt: TGTGCCAGCAGTCTAGGGACTAGCGGGAGGAAGTACTTC
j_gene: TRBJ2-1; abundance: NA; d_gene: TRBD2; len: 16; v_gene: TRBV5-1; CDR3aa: CASSLPGTSGIGEQFF; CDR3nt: TGCGCCAGCAGCCTACCTGGGACTAGCGGAATCGGTGAGCAGTTCTTC
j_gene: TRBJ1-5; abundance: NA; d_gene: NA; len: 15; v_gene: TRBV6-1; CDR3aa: CASSEIVGGNQPQHF; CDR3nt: TGTGCCAGCAGTGAGATTGTAGGGGGCAATCAGCCCCAGCATTTT
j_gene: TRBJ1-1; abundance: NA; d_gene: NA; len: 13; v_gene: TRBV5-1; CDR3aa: CASSLRGNTEAFF; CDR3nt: TGCGCCAGCAGCTTGCGGGGTAACACTGAAGCTTTCTTT
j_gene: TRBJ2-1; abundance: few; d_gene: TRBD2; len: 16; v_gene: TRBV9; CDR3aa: CASSRRRASGRNEQFF; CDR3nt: TGTGCCAGCAGCAGGCGGAGGGCTAGCGGGAGGAATGAGCAGTTCTTC
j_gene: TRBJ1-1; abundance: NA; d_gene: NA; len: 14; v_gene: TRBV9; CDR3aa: CASSSDGRGTEAFF; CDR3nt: TGTGCCAGCAGCTCAGATGGCAGGGGCACTGAAGCTTTCTTT
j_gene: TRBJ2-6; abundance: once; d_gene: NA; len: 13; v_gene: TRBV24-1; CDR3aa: CATMGGGANVLTF; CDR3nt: TGTGCCACCATGGGAGGTGGGGCCAACGTCCTGACTTTC
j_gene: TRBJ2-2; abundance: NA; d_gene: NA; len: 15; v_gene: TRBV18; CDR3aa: CASSPRQDSTGELFF; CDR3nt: TGTGCCAGCTCACCACGACAGGATAGTACCGGGGAGCTGTTTTTT
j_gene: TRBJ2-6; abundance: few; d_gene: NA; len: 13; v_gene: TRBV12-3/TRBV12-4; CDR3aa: CASSPPQTNVLTF; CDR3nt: TGTGCCAGCAGTCCCCCCCAGACCAACGTCCTGACTTTC
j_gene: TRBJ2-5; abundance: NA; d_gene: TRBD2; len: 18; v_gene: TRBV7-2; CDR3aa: CASSLVGGLAGGRETQYF; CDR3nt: TGTGCCAGCAGCTTAGTTGGTGGACTAGCGGGAGGCAGGGAGACCCAGTACTTC
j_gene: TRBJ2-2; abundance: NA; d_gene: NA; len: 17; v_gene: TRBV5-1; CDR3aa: CASSNAGTRKNTGELFF; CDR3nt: TGCGCCAGCAGCAACGCCGGGACTCGAAAGAACACCGGGGAGCTGTTTTTT
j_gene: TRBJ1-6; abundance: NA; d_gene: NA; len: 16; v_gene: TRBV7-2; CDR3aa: CASSLAQGSYNSPLHF; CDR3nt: TGTGCCAGCAGCTTAGCCCAGGGCTCCTATAATTCACCCCTCCACTTT
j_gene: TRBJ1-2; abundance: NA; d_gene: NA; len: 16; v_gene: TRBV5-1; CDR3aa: CASSLAPRVSKAGYTF; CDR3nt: TGCGCCAGCAGCTTGGCCCCTCGGGTGTCCAAAGCGGGCTACACCTTC
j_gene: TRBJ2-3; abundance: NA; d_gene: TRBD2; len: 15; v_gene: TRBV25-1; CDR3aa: CASSEEGGRTDTQYF; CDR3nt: TGTGCCAGCAGTGAGGAGGGCGGGAGAACAGATACGCAGTATTTT
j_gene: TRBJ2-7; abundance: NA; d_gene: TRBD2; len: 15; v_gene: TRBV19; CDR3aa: CASSRIAGTGYEQYF; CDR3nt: TGTGCCAGTAGTAGAATAGCGGGGACGGGCTACGAGCAGTACTTC
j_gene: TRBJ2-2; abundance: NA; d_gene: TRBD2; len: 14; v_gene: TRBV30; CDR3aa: CAWSGRAPTGELFF; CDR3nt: TGTGCCTGGAGCGGGAGGGCCCCCACCGGGGAGCTGTTTTTT
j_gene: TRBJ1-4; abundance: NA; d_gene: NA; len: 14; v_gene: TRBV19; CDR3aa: CASGTGMANEKLFF; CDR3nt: TGTGCCAGTGGCACAGGGATGGCTAATGAAAAACTGTTTTTT
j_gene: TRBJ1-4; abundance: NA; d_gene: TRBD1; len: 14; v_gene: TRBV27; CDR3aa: CASSFGQGNEKLFF; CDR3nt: TGTGCCAGCAGTTTCGGACAGGGCAATGAAAAACTGTTTTTT
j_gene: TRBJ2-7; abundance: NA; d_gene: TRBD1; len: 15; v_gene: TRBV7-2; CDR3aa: CASSLWDSPSYEQYF; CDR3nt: TGTGCCAGCAGCTTATGGGACAGTCCTTCCTACGAGCAGTACTTC
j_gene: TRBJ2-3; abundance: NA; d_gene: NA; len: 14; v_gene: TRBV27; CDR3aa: CASSPQASTDTQYF; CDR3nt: TGTGCCAGCAGTCCGCAGGCTAGCACAGATACGCAGTATTTT
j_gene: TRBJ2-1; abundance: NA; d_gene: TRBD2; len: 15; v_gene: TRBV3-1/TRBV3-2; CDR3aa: CASSQDYGLANEQFF; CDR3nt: TGTGCCAGCAGCCAAGATTACGGACTAGCCAATGAGCAGTTCTTC
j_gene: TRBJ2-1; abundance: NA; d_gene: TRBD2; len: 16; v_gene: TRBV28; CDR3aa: CASIVAGGGITNEQFF; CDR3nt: TGTGCCAGCATCGTAGCGGGAGGGGGTATCACCAATGAGCAGTTCTTC
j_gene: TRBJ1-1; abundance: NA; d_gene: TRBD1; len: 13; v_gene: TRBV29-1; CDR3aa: CSVDRALNTEAFF; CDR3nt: TGCAGCGTCGACAGGGCTTTGAACACTGAAGCTTTCTTT
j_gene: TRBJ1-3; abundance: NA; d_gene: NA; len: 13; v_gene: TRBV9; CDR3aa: CASSGVSGNTIYF; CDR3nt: TGTGCCAGTTCGGGGGTCTCTGGAAACACCATATATTTT
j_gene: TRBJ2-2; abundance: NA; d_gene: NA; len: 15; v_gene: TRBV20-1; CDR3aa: CSASRPGHNTGELFF; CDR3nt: TGCAGTGCTAGTCGTCCCGGTCATAACACCGGGGAGCTGTTTTTT
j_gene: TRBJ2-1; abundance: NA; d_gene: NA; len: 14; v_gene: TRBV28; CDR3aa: CASSFRGNYNEQFF; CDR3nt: TGTGCCAGCAGTTTCCGCGGGAACTACAATGAGCAGTTCTTC
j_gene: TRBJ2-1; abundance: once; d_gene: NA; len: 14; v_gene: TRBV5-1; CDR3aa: CASSLTDSYNEQFF; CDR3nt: TGCGCCAGCAGCTTAACAGACTCCTACAATGAGCAGTTCTTC
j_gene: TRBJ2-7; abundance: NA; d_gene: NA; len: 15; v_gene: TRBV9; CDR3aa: CASSGNSYNRYEQYF; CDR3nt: TGTGCCAGCAGCGGCAACAGCTACAACCGCTACGAGCAGTACTTC
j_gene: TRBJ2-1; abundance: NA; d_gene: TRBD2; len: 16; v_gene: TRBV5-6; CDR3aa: CASSPGTSGRENEQFF; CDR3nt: TGTGCCAGCAGCCCTGGGACTAGCGGGAGGGAAAATGAGCAGTTCTTC
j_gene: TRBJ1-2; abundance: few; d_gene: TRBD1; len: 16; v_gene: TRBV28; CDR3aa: CASHPPMGQDIYGYTF; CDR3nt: TGTGCCAGCCATCCCCCGATGGGACAGGACATATATGGCTACACCTTC
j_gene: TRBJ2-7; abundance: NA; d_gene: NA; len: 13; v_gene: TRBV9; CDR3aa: CASSVAADYVQYF; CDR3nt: TGTGCCAGCAGCGTAGCAGCAGACTACGTGCAGTACTTC
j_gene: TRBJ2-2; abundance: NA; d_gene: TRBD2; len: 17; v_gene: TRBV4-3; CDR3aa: CASSRTSGTANTGELFF; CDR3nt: TGCGCCAGCAGCCGGACTAGCGGAACCGCGAACACCGGGGAGCTGTTTTTT
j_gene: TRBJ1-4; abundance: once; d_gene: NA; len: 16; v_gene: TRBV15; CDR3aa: CATSRQYRATNEKLFF; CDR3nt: TGTGCCACCAGCAGACAATACAGGGCAACTAATGAAAAACTGTTTTTT
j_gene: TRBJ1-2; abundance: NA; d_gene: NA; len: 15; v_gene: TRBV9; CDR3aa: CASSVFHTGEGGYTF; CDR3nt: TGTGCCAGCAGCGTTTTTCATACGGGGGAGGGCGGCTACACCTTC
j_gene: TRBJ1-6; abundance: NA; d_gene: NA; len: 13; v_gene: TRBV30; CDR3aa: CAWSVQTNSPLHF; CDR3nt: TGTGCCTGGAGTGTACAGACTAATTCACCCCTCCACTTT
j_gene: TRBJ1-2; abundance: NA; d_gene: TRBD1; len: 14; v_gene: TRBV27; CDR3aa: CASSIDRVNYGYTF; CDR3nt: TGTGCCAGCAGTATCGACAGGGTGAACTATGGCTACACCTTC
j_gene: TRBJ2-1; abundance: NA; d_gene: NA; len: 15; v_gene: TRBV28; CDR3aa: CASSLSLDLGNEQFF; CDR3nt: TGTGCCAGCAGTTTAAGCCTCGACTTAGGCAATGAGCAGTTCTTC
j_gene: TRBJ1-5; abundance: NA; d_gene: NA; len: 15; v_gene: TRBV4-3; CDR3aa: CASSQIISGNQPQHF; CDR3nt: TGCGCCAGCAGCCAAATTATTTCGGGCAATCAGCCCCAGCATTTT
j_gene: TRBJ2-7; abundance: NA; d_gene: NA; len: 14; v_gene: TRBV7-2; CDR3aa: CASSLEPPGGEQYF; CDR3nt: TGTGCCAGCAGCTTAGAGCCTCCCGGAGGCGAGCAGTACTTC
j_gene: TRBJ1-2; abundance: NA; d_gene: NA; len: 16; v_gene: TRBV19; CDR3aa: CASSILPPRGYFGYTF; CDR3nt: TGTGCCAGTAGTATTCTTCCCCCTAGGGGGTATTTTGGCTACACCTTC
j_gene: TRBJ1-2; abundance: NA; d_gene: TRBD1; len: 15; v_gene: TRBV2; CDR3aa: CASSSGQGVYYGYTF; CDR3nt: TGTGCCAGCAGTTCGGGACAGGGAGTTTACTATGGCTACACCTTC
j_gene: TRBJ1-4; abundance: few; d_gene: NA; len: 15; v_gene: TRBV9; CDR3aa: CASSVAAGLNEKLFF; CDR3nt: TGTGCCAGCAGCGTAGCGGCGGGATTAAATGAAAAACTGTTTTTT